This TCR beta chain is from a study of blood T cell repertoires in COVID-19. At the level of the study: The United States, Italy and Spain supplied acute and convalescent COVID-19 samples. T cells, B-cell-depleted T cells, or PBMCs supplied cDNA or gDNA.

Trimming removed 8 bases at V and 13 bases at J, with 20 bases between. The length of the CDR3 is 13 residues. Per germline, CDR1 MGHRA and CDR2 YSYEKL. As originally analysed: How many nucleated cells were present was estimated from reference gene primer amplification. Generated by immunoSEQ multiplex PCR, the TCRdb table keeps only in-frame clones and is missing some. V and J calls and clone size are given by that table; D and trimming were obtained from the DNA. The sample shows over 250,000 clones, 80% to 90% of them seen only once. This TCR was recovered from a woman aged 45 to 65 who had recovered from COVID-19. Sequenced input: peripheral blood. The rearrangement links TRBV4-1 to TRBJ1-4, with D perhaps TRBD1 (5 bases). The CDR3 DNA reads TGCGCCAGCGGCCCGAGGGGACTGGGAGGACTGTTTTTT. It is translated as CASGPRGLGGLFF.